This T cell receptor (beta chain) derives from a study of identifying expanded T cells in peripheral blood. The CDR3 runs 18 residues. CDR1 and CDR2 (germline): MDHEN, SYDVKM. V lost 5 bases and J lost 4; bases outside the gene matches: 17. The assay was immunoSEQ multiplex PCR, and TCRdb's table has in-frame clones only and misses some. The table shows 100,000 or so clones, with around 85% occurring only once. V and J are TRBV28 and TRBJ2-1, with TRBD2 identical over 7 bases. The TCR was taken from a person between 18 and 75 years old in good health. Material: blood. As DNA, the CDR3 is TGTGCCAGCAGTAGTTTTTCCTCCGGGACGGGGGGTTACAATGAGCAGTTCTTC. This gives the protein CASSSFSSGTGGYNEQFF.